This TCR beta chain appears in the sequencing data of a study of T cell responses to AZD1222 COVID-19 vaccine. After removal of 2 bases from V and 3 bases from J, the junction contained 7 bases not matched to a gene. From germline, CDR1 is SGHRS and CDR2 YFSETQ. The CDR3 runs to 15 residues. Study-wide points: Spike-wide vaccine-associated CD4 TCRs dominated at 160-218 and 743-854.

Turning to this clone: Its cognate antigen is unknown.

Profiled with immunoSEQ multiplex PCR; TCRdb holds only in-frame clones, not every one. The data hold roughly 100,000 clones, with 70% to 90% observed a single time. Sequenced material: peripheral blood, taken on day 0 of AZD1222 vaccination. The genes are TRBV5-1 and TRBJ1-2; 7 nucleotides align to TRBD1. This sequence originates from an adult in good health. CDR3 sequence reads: CASSLMTGSDYGYTF. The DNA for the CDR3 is TGCGCCAGCAGCTTAATGACAGGGTCAGACTATGGCTACACCTTC.